This T cell receptor beta chain was obtained from a study of T-cell reconstitution after alpha-beta-depleted transplantation in children. Trimming shortened V by 1 base and J by 1 base, and 14 bases separated the two germline ends. The CDR3 loop spans 16 amino acids. Germline V gene lookup returns CDR1 LNHNV and CDR2 YYDKDF (reference sequence). Unique molecular identifiers featured in how the TCRbeta library was prepared. TCRdb re-called the PCR reads with MiXCR, one entry per CDR3 protein. The sample consists of some 600,000 distinct CDR3 sequences, 10% to 15% of them appearing once. Whole-study results and caveats: Fresh T-cell production supplied most of the T-cell counts and diversity seen one year after transplant.

This clonotype was observed many times. Its antigen is unidentified. The chain has TRBV15 and TRBJ2-7; a weak D match, TRBD1 (5 bases). The clonotype originates from a male patient aged 10 to 17 who had a stem cell transplant for acute myeloid leukemia, so the T cells may come from the graft donor. Source: PBMCs, mostly from graft donor cells, taken 360 days after TCRalphabeta/CD19-depleted stem cell transplant. As DNA, the CDR3 is TGTGCCACCAGCAGAGTCACTGGAAGGGGATCCTACGAGCAGTACTTC. This translates into CATSRVTGRGSYEQYF.